The source of this T cell receptor beta chain is a study of blood T cells in healthy people across ages. Points from the study as a whole: It was not known whether donors were CMV positive (a possible confounder of expanded clonotype changes). PBMCs went unsorted, and a conclusive naive versus antigen-experienced comparison was therefore prevented.

This clonotype was seen more than once but under ten times. Its specificity is unknown. A second about 6 to 12 cycle PCR used barcoded and J-beta primers. Unique molecular identifiers of 12 random nucleotides labeled each cDNA. TCRdb fed the 5' RACE reads into MiXCR, producing one record per CDR3 protein. Of about 1.1 million distinct CDR3 sequences in the sample, about two fifths were seen once. Looked up from germline, CDR1 is LNHNV and CDR2 is YYDKDF (reference sequence). This CDR3 contains 13 residues. V gave up 4 bases and J gave up 4 bases, with 8 bases separating them. In each sample, at least 6 million PBMCs were isolated.

This TCR came from a man between 18 and 35 years old in good health. This chain links TRBV15 with TRBJ2-1; D gene unclear. Input material: blood. This chain's CDR3 is CATSTTVYNEQFF. CDR3 bases: TGTGCCACCAGCACGACTGTTTACAATGAGCAGTTCTTC.